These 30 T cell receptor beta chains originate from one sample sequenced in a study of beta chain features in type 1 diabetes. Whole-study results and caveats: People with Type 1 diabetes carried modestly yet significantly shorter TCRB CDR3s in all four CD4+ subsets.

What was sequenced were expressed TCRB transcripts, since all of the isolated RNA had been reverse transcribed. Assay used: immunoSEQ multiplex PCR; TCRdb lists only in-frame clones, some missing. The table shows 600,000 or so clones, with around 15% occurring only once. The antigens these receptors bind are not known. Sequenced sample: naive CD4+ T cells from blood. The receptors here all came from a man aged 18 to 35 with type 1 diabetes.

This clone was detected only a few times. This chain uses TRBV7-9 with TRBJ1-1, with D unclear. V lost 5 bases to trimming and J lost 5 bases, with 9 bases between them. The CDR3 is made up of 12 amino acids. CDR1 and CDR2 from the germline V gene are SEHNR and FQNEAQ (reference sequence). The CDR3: CASSTVPTEAFF. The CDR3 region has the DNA TGTGCCAGCAGCACAGTTCCGACTGAAGCTTTCTTT.

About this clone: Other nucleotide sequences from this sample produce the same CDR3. In nucleotides, the CDR3 is TGTGCCAGCAGCGTAGCTGGGAACACCGGGGAGCTGTTTTTT. Its protein is CASSVAGNTGELFF. This sequence joins TRBV9 and TRBJ2-2, with no clear D. The V gene lost 0 bases and the J gene lost 1 base, with 4 bases spanning the gap. This CDR3 spans 14 amino acids. Per the germline V gene, CDR1 is SGDLS and CDR2 is YYNGEE.

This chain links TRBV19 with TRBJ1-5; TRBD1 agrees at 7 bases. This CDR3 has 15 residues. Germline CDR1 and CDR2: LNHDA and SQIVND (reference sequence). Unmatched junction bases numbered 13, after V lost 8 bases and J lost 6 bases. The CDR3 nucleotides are TGTGCCAGTGGCCGGCAGGGGGTGTCTCGTCAGCCCCAGCATTTT. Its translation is CASGRQGVSRQPQHF.

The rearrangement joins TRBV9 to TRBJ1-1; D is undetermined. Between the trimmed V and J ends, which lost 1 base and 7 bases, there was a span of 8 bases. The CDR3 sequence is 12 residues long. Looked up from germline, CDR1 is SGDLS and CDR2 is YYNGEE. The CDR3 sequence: CASSVYGGEAFF. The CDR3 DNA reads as TGTGCCAGCAGCGTATACGGAGGTGAAGCTTTCTTT. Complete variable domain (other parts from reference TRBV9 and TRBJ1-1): DSGVTQTPKHLITATGQRVTLRCSPRSGDLSVYWYQQSLDQGLQFLIQYYNGEERAKGNILERFSAQQFPDLHSELNLSSLELGDSALYFCASSVYGGEAFFGQGTRLTVV.

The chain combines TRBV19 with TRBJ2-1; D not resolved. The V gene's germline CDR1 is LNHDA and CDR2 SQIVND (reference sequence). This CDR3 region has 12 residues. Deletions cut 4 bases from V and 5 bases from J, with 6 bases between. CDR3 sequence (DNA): TGTGCCAGTAGTACCCCAAACAATGAGCAGTTCTTC. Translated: CASSTPNNEQFF.

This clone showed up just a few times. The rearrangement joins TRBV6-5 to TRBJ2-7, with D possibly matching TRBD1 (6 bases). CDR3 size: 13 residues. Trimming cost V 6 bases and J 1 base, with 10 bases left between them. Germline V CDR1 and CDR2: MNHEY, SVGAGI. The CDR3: CASSAQGSYEQYF. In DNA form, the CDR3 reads TGTGCCAGCAGCGCACAGGGATCCTACGAGCAGTACTTC.

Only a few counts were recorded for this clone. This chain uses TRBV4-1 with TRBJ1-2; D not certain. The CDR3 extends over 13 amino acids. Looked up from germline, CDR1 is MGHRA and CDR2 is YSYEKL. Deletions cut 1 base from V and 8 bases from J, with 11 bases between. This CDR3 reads CASSQVIGGGYTF. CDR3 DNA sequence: TGCGCCAGCAGCCAAGTCATCGGAGGGGGCTACACCTTC.

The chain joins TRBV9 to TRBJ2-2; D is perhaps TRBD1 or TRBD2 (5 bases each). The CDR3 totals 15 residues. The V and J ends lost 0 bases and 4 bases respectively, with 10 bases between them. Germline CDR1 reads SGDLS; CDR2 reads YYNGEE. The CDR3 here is CASSVEGPSTGELFF. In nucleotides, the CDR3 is TGTGCCAGCAGCGTAGAGGGACCGAGCACCGGGGAGCTGTTTTTT.

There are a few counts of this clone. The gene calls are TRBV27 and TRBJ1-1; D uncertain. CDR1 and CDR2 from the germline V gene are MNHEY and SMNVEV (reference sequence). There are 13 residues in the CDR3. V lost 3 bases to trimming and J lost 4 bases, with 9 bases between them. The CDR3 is CASSLIDGTEAFF. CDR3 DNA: TGTGCCAGCAGTTTGATAGACGGCACTGAAGCTTTCTTT.

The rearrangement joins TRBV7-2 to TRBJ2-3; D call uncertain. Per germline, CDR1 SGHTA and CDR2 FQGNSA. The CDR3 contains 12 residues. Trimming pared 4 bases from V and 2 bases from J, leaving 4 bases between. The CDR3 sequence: CASSYTTDTQYF. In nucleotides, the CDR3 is TGTGCCAGCAGCTATACCACAGATACGCAGTATTTT.

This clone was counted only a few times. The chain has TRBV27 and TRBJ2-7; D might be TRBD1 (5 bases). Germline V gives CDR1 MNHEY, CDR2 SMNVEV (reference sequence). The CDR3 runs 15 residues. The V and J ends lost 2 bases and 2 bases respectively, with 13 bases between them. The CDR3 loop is CASSLQGGPAYEQYF. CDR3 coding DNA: TGTGCCAGCAGTTTACAGGGTGGACCTGCCTACGAGCAGTACTTC.

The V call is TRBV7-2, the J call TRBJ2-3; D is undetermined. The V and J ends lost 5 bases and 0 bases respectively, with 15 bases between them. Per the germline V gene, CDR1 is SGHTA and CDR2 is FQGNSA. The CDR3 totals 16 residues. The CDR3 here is CASSLSGYPSTDTQYF. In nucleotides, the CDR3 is TGTGCCAGCAGCCTATCGGGTTACCCTAGCACAGATACGCAGTATTTT.

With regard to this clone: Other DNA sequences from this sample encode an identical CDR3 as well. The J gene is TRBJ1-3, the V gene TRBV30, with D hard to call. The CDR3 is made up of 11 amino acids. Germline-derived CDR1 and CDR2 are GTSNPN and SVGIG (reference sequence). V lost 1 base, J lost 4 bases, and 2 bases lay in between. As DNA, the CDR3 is TGTGCCTGGAGTGGGGGAAACACCATATATTTT. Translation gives CAWSGGNTIYF.

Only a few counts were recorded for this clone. CDR3 sequence: CASRTSGVETQYF. The CDR3 nucleotides read TGTGCCAGTCGGACTAGCGGGGTCGAGACCCAGTACTTC. This chain connects TRBV11-2 to TRBJ2-5; 12 bases are shared with TRBD2. From germline, CDR1 is SGHAT and CDR2 FQNNGV. The CDR3 spans 13 residues. V trimming: 9 bases; J trimming: 5 bases; junction bases outside the gene matches: 4.

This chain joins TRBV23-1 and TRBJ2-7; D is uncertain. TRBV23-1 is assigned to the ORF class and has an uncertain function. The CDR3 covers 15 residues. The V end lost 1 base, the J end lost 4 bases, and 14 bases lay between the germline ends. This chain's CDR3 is CASSQWSRSTYEQYF. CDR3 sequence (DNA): TGCGCCAGCAGTCAATGGTCCAGGTCGACATACGAGCAGTACTTC.

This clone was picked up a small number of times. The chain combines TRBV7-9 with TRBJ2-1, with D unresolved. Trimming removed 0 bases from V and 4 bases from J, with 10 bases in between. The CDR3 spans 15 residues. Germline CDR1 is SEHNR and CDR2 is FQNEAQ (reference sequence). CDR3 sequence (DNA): TGTGCCAGCAGCTTAGCGTCAAAGGTATACAATGAGCAGTTCTTC. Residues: CASSLASKVYNEQFF.

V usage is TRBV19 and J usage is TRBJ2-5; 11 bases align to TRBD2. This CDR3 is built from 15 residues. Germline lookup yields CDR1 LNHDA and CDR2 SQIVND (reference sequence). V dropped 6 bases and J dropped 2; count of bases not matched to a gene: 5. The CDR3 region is CASRPGLAEQETQYF. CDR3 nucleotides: TGTGCCAGTAGGCCGGGACTAGCGGAACAAGAGACCCAGTACTTC.

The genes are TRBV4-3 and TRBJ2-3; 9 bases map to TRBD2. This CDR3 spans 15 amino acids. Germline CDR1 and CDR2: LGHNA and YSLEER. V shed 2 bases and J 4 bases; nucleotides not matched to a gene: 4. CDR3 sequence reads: CASSQPGTSSDTQYF. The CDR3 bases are TGCGCCAGCAGCCAACCGGGGACTAGCTCAGATACGCAGTATTTT.

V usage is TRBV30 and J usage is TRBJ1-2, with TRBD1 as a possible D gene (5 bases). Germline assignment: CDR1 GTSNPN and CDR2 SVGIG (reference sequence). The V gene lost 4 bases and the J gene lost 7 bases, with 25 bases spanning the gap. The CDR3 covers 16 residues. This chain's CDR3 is CAWIYFEGALLFGYTF. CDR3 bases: TGTGCCTGGATTTATTTCGAAGGGGCGTTGCTGTTTGGCTACACCTTC.

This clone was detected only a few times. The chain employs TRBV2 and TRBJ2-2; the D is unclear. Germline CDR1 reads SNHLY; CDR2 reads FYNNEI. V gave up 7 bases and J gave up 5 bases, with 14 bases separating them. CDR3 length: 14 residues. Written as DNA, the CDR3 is TGTGCCAGCACAGAGGTACCGAGAACCGGGGAGCTGTTTTTT. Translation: CASTEVPRTGELFF.

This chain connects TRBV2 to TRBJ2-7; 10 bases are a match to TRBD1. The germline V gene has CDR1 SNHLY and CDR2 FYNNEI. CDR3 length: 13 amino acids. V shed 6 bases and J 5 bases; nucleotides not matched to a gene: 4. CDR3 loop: CASSGGQGNEQYF. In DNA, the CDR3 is TGTGCCAGCAGCGGGGGACAGGGGAACGAGCAGTACTTC.

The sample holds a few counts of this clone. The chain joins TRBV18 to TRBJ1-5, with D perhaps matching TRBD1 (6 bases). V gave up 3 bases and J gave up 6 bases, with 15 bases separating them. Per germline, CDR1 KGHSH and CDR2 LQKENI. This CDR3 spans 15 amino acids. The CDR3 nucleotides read TGTGCCAGCTCACCCGCGGGGGCGCTGGGTCAGCCCCAGCATTTT. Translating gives CASSPAGALGQPQHF.

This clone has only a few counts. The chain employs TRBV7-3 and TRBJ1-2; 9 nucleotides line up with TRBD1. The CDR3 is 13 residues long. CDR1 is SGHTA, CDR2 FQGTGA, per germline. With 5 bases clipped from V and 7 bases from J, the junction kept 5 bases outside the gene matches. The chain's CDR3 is CASSPGQGSGYTF. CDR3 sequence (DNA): TGTGCCAGCAGCCCAGGACAGGGGTCTGGCTACACCTTC. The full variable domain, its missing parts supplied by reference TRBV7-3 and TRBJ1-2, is GAGVSQTPSNKVTEKGKYVELRCDPISGHTALYWYRQSLGQGPEFLIYFQGTGAADDSGLPNDRFFAVRPEGSVSTLKIQRTERGDSAVYLCASSPGQGSGYTFGSGTRLTVV.

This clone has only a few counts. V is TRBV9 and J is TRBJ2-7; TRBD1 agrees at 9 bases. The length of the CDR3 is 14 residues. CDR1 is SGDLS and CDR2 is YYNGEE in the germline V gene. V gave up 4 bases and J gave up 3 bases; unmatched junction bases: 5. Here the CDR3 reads CASSPGTGFYEQYF. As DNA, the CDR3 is TGTGCCAGCAGCCCAGGGACAGGGTTCTACGAGCAGTACTTC.

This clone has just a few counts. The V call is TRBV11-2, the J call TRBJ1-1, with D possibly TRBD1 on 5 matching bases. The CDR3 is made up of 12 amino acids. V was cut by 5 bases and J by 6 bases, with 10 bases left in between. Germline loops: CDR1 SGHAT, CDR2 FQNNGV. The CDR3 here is CASSTWGAEAFF. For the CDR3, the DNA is TGTGCCAGCAGCACATGGGGCGCTGAAGCTTTCTTT. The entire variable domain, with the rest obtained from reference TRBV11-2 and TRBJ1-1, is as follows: EAGVAQSPRYKIIEKRQSVAFWCNPISGHATLYWYQQILGQGPKLLIQFQNNGVVDDSQLPKDRFSAERLKGVDSTLKIQPAKLEDSAVYLCASSTWGAEAFFGQGTRLTVV.

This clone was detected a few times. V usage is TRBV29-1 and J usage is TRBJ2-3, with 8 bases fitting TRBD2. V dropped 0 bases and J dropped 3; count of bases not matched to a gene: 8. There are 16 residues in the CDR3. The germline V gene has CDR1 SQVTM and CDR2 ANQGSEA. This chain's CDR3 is CSVEDGQRGLTDTQYF. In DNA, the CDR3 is TGCAGCGTTGAAGATGGTCAGCGGGGGTTGACAGATACGCAGTATTTT.

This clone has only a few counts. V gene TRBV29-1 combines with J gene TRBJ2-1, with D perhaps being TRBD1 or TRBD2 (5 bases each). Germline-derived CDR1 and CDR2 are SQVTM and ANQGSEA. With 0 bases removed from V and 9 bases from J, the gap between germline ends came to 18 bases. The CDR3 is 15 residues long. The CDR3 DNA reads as TGCAGCGTTGAAGACTCGGGGCGGAAAGTTGGTGAGCAGTTCTTC. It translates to CSVEDSGRKVGEQFF.

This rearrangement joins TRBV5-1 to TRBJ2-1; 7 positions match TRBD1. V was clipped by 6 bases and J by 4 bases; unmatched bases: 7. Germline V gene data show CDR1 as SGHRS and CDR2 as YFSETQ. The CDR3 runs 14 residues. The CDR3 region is CASTPGQRYNEQFF. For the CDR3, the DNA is TGCGCCAGCACCCCGGGACAGAGGTACAATGAGCAGTTCTTC.

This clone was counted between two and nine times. The CDR3 sequence: CASREGQSLLDTQYF. DNA for the CDR3: TGCGCCTCCCGGGAGGGGCAGAGCTTGCTGGATACGCAGTATTTT. The gene calls are TRBV4-3 and TRBJ2-3; 8 bases are a match to TRBD2. The CDR3 contains 15 residues. The V segment lost 11 bases and the J segment 6 bases; nucleotides outside the gene matches: 16. Per the germline V gene, CDR1 is LGHNA and CDR2 is YSLEER.

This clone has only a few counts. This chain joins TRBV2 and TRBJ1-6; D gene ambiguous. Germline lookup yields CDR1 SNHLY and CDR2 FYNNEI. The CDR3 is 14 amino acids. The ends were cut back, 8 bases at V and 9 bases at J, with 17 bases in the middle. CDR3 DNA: TGTGCCAGCCAGTCCAGATGGAGAGGTTCACCCCTCCACTTT. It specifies CASQSRWRGSPLHF.